These T cell receptor beta chains were read from a single sample in a study of OX40 agonist ivuxolimab in advanced cancers. The data were produced by immunoSEQ multiplex PCR, yet TCRdb's version contains in-frame clones alone and is incomplete. The data contain approximately 70,000 clones, around 86% of them singletons. This specimen was CD4+ or CD8+ T cells sorted from blood, taken in a trial of the OX40 agonist ivuxolimab. These receptor sequences come from an adult with an advanced solid tumor such as melanoma, head and neck, liver or kidney cancer. The CDR3 runs from the conserved cysteine through the conserved F or W. The D gene is left open where the match is weak. The size entry is marked missing in some rows and otherwise reads once, few, many or a size class.

d_call | j_call | v_call | clone_size | cdr3_nt | cdr3_aa
- | TRBJ2-5 | TRBV11-1 | - | TGTGCCAGCTTGAACGAACAGGGTGGGGAGACCCAGTACTTC | CASLNEQGGETQYF
- | TRBJ1-3 | TRBV9 | - | TGTGCCAGCAGCAAACGAGGAAGGGGAACATCTGGAAACACCATATATTTT | CASSKRGRGTSGNTIYF
- | TRBJ1-5 | TRBV28 | - | TGTGCCAGCAGATCAGGAGGGGGAGATTATAGCAATCAGCCCCAGCATTTT | CASRSGGGDYSNQPQHF
- | TRBJ1-6 | TRBV5-6 | - | TGTGCCAGCAGCTTGGACCGGAGGGGTTCACCCCTCCACTTT | CASSLDRRGSPLHF
- | TRBJ1-6 | TRBV7-2 | - | TGTGCCAGCAGCTTAGCGCAGGGAAGTAATTCACCCCTCCACTTT | CASSLAQGSNSPLHF
- | TRBJ2-3 | TRBV5-1 | once | TGCGCCAGCAGGAGGTCGGGCGGGGGCACAGATACGCAGTATTTT | CASRRSGGGTDTQYF
TRBD2 | TRBJ2-1 | TRBV5-1 | - | TGCGCCAGCAGCGATGGGACTAGCGGGGGCAATGAGCAGTTCTTC | CASSDGTSGGNEQFF
- | TRBJ1-2 | TRBV5-6 | - | TGTGCCAGCAGCGCCGCCCGAAATGGCTACACCTTC | CASSAARNGYTF
- | TRBJ2-7 | TRBV11-3 | - | TGTGCCAGCAGCCCCACCGGGACTCCTGGCTCCTACGAGCAGTACTTC | CASSPTGTPGSYEQYF
TRBD1 | TRBJ2-7 | TRBV29-1 | - | TGCAGCGTTCGCGGACAGGCCAGCTCCTACGAGCAGTACTTC | CSVRGQASSYEQYF
- | TRBJ2-2 | TRBV27 | - | TGTGCCAGCAACGGCTCCCCCGGGGAGCTGTTTTTT | CASNGSPGELFF
- | TRBJ2-7 | TRBV7-9 | - | TGTGCCAGCAGTTCCATAGGAGCGTACGAGCAGTACTTC | CASSSIGAYEQYF
- | TRBJ2-5 | TRBV11-1 | - | TGTGCCAGCAGCTTAGGTGCTCTTCAGACCCAGTACTTC | CASSLGALQTQYF
- | TRBJ2-5 | TRBV7-6 | once | TGTGCCAGCAGCTTAGGAGCCTCGGAGACCCAGTACTTC | CASSLGASETQYF
- | TRBJ2-3 | TRBV7-2 | - | TGTGCCAGCAGCTTACTGGGTGATACGCAGTATTTT | CASSLLGDTQYF
- | TRBJ2-3 | TRBV11-2 | - | TGTGCCAGCAGCTTAGAGTGGACAGACACAGATACGCAGTATTTT | CASSLEWTDTDTQYF
- | TRBJ2-2 | TRBV11-3 | few | TGTGCCAGCAGCAGACGGACAGTAAACACCGGGGAGCTGTTTTTT | CASSRRTVNTGELFF
- | TRBJ1-2 | TRBV15 | - | TGTGCCACCAGCAGAGGAGTTGGTTCTGGCTACACCTTC | CATSRGVGSGYTF
- | TRBJ2-7 | TRBV29-1 | - | TGCAGCGTTGAATCTGCACCAGGGGGGGACGCCTACGAGCAGTACTTC | CSVESAPGGDAYEQYF
- | TRBJ2-1 | TRBV7-8 | - | TGTGCCAGCAGCTTCCAGGGTGGGGTTGGTAAGAATGAGCAGTTCTTC | CASSFQGGVGKNEQFF
- | TRBJ1-5 | TRBV19 | - | TGTGCCAGTAGTATATCTCCAGGCAATCAGCCCCAGCATTTT | CASSISPGNQPQHF
- | TRBJ2-7 | TRBV7-7 | - | TGTGCCAGCAGCTTAGGGGAGCATTCCTACGAGCAGTACTTC | CASSLGEHSYEQYF
- | TRBJ1-1 | TRBV6-5 | - | TGTGCCAGCACCTACCCCGGGGCTCAGAACACTGAAGCTTTCTTT | CASTYPGAQNTEAFF
- | TRBJ1-2 | TRBV7-6 | - | TGTGCCAGCAGCTTAGGGGGGGGTAAAGATGGCTACACCTTC | CASSLGGGKDGYTF
- | TRBJ1-1 | TRBV7-2 | few | TGTGCCAGCAGGGTGATACAGGGCATAAACACTGAAGCTTTCTTT | CASRVIQGINTEAFF
- | TRBJ1-1 | TRBV19 | - | TGTGCCAGTAGTATGGTAGGGGAGAACACTGAAGCTTTCTTT | CASSMVGENTEAFF
- | TRBJ1-2 | TRBV30 | - | TGTGCCTGGACTGAGTTCAGCTATGGCTACACCTTC | CAWTEFSYGYTF
TRBD1 | TRBJ2-7 | TRBV7-2 | - | TGTGCCAGCAGCGGGACAGGACCCTACGAGCAGTACTTC | CASSGTGPYEQYF